This TCR beta chain was retrieved from a study of immune heterogeneity within non-small cell lung tumors. TCR beta CDR3 regions came from multiplex PCR with 32 forward V and 13 reverse J primers. TCRdb fed the multiplex PCR reads into MiXCR, producing one record per CDR3 protein. The profile shows about 10,000 distinct CDR3 sequences, about 17% of them singletons. The CDR3 length is 13 residues. CDR1 is GTSNPN and CDR2 is SVGIG in the germline V gene (reference sequence). The V end lost 2 bases, the J end lost 3 bases, and 8 bases lay between the germline ends. TCRs were amplified from 450 to 700 ng gDNA of bulk tumor per sample. Several widely spaced biopsies per primary tumor were taken during surgery. Patients had untreated, newly diagnosed non-small cell lung cancer and underwent curative surgery. The donor pool consisted of newly diagnosed non-small cell lung cancer patients who were having surgery with curative intent.

A single count supports this clonotype. Its specificity is unknown. Study-wide points: Both recurring identical dominant CDR3 beta clonotypes and site-unique high-frequency clones were observed across tumor sites within a patient. Some T-cell receptor beta clonotypes occurred at high frequency. These high-frequency clonotypes were largely distinct between individual patients. Clonality of local T cells correlated moderately but significantly with local tumor mutational burden (R 0.3 to 0.4).

This sequence joins TRBV30 and TRBJ1-5; tentatively, D is TRBD1 (5 bases). The sample was lung tumor tissue. The sequence was collected from a man between 35 and 55 years old with non-small cell lung cancer. DNA of the CDR3: TGTGCCTGGAGTATGACAGTCAATCAGCCCCAGCATTTT. Translation: CAWSMTVNQPQHF.